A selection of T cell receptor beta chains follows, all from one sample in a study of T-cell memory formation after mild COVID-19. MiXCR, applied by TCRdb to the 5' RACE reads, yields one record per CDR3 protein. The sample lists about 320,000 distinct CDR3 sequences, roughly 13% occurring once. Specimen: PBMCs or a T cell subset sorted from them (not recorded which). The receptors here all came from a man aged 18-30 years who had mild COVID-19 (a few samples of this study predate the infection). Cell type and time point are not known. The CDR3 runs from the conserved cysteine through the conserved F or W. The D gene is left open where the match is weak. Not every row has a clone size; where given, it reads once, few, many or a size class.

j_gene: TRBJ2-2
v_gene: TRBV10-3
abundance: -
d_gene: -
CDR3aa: CAIEKGRTGELFF
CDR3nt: TGTGCCATCGAAAAGGGGCGCACCGGGGAGCTGTTTTTT

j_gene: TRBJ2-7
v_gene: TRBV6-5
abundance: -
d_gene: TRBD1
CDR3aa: CASSIPGQGTSEQYF
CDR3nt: TGTGCCAGCAGTATTCCGGGACAGGGAACTTCCGAGCAGTACTTC

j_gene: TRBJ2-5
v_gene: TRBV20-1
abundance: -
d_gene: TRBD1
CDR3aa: CSAREGQGALETQYF
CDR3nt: TGCAGTGCTAGAGAAGGACAGGGGGCTTTGGAGACCCAGTACTTC

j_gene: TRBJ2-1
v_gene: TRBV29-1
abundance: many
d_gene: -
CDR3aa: CSVEEDRGRSYNEQFF
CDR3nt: TGCAGCGTTGAAGAAGATCGCGGGCGCTCCTACAATGAGCAGTTCTTC

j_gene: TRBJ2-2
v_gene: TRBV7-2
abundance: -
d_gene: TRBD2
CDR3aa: CASSSGGEAGELFF
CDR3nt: TGTGCCAGCAGCTCTGGGGGGGAGGCCGGGGAGCTGTTTTTT

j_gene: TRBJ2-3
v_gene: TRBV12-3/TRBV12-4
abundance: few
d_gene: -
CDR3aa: CASSYIGDGTQYF
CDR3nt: TGTGCCAGCAGTTACATAGGGGACGGTACGCAGTATTTT

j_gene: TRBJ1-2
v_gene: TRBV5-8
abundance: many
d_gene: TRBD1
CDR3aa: CASSPRLDRGRVANYGYTF
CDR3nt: TGTGCCAGCAGCCCTAGACTCGACAGGGGCCGAGTTGCTAACTATGGCTACACCTTC

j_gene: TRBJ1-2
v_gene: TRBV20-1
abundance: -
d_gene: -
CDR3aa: CSARGQRYVYTF
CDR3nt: TGCAGTGCTAGGGGACAACGCTATGTCTACACCTTC

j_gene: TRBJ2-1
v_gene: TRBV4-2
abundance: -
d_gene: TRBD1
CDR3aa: CASSQVEGQGGNEQFF
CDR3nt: TGTGCCAGCAGCCAAGTCGAGGGACAGGGGGGAAATGAGCAGTTCTTC

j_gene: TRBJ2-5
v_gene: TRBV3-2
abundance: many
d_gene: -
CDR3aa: CASSQGATEETQYF
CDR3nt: TGTGCCAGCAGCCAAGGGGCGACAGAAGAGACCCAGTACTTC

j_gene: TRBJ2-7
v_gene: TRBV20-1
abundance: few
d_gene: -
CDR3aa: CSAARQGAGYEQYF
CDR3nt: TGCAGTGCTGCCCGACAGGGAGCGGGGTACGAGCAGTACTTC

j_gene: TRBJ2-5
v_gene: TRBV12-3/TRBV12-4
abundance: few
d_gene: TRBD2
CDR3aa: CASSFASGEETQYF
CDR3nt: TGTGCCAGCAGTTTTGCTAGCGGGGAAGAGACCCAGTACTTC

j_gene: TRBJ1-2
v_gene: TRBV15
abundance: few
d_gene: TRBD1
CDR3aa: CATSRDRVGYGYTF
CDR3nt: TGTGCCACCAGCAGGGACAGGGTAGGCTATGGCTACACCTTC

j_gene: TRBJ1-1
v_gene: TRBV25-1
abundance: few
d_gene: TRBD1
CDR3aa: CASRPDRGYGLYTEAFF
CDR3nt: TGTGCCAGCAGGCCTGACAGGGGTTATGGTTTGTACACTGAAGCTTTCTTT

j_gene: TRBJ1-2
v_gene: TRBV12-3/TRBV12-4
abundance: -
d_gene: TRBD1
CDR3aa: CASSLRVGGQSYTF
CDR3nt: TGTGCCAGCAGTTTACGGGTAGGGGGCCAGAGCTACACCTTC

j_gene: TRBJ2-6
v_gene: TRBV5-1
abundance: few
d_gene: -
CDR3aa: CASSLGGTAGANVLTF
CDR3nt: TGCGCCAGCAGCTTGGGGGGCACTGCTGGGGCCAACGTCCTGACTTTC

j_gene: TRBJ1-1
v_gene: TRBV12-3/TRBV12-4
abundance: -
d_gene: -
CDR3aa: CASITTGGARTEAFF
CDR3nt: TGTGCCAGCATTACTACCGGGGGGGCTCGCACTGAAGCTTTCTTT

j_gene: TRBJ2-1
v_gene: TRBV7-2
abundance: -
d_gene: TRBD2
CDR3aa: CASSSMPSGGAGEQFF
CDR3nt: TGTGCCAGCAGCTCTATGCCCAGCGGGGGGGCGGGTGAGCAGTTCTTC

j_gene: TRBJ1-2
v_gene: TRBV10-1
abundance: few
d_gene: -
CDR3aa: CASTIGYTF
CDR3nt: TGCGCCAGCACGATCGGCTACACCTTC

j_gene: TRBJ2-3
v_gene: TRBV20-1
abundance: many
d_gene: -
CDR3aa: CSARQDRTDTQYF
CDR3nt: TGCAGTGCCCGACAGGATCGCACAGATACGCAGTATTTT

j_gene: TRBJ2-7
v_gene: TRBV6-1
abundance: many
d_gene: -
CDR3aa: CASSPQGTEQYF
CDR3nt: TGTGCCAGCAGTCCACAGGGAACCGAGCAGTACTTC

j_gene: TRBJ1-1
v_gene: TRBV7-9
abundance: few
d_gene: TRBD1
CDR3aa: CASSSTGGGFLNTEAFF
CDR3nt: TGTGCCAGCAGCAGTACAGGGGGAGGTTTTTTGAACACTGAAGCTTTCTTT

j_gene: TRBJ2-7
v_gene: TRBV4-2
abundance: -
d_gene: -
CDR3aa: CASSQDGQSSYEQYF
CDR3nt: TGTGCCAGCAGCCAAGACGGACAAAGCTCCTACGAGCAGTACTTC

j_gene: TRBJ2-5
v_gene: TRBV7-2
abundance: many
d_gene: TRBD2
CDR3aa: CASSLGPGGGAETQYF
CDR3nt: TGTGCCAGCAGCTTAGGTCCAGGCGGGGGGGCAGAGACCCAGTACTTC

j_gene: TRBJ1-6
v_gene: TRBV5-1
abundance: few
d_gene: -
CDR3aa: CASSLEGNSPLHF
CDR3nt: TGCGCCAGCAGCTTGGAGGGGAATTCACCCCTCCACTTT

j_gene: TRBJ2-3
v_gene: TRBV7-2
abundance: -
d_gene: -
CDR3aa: CASSPRVDTQYF
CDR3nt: TGTGCCAGCAGCCCGCGAGTTGATACGCAGTATTTT

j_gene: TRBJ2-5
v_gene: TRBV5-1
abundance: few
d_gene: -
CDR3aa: CASSFEADPRVETQYF
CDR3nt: TGCGCCAGCAGCTTCGAGGCGGACCCACGCGTCGAGACCCAGTACTTC

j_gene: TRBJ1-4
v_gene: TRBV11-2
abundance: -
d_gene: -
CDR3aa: CASSSAGDGEEKLFF
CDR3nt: TGTGCCAGCAGCTCCGCTGGGGACGGGGAGGAAAAACTGTTTTTT

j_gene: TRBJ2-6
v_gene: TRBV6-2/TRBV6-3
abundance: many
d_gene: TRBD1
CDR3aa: CASSGSGGAGANVLTF
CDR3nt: TGTGCCAGCAGTGGATCAGGGGGCGCTGGGGCCAACGTCCTGACTTTC

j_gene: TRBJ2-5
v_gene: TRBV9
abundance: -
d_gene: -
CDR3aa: CASSVGLTETQYF
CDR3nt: TGTGCCAGCAGCGTAGGGCTGACAGAGACCCAGTACTTC

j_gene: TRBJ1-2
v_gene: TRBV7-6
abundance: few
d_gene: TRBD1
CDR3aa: CASSPPGTGYGYTF
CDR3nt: TGTGCCAGCAGCCCACCCGGGACAGGGTATGGCTACACCTTC

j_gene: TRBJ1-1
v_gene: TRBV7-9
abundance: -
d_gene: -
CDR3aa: CASSLVPENTEAFF
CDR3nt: TGTGCCAGCAGCTTAGTACCGGAGAACACTGAAGCTTTCTTT

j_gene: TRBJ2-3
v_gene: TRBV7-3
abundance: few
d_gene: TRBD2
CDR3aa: CASSPGTSGTTDTQYF
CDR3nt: TGTGCCAGCAGCCCCGGGACTAGCGGCACCACAGATACGCAGTATTTT

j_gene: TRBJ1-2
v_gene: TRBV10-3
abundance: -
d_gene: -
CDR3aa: CAISESTGSDHYGYTF
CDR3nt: TGTGCCATCAGTGAGTCAACAGGGTCAGATCACTATGGCTACACCTTC

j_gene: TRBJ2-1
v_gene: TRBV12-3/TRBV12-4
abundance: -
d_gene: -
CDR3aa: CASKSGTYNEQFF
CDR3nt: TGTGCCAGCAAATCGGGTACCTACAATGAGCAGTTCTTC

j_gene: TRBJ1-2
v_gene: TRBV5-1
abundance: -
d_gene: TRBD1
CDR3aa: CASSARQGDGYTF
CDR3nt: TGCGCCAGCAGCGCAAGACAGGGGGATGGCTACACCTTC